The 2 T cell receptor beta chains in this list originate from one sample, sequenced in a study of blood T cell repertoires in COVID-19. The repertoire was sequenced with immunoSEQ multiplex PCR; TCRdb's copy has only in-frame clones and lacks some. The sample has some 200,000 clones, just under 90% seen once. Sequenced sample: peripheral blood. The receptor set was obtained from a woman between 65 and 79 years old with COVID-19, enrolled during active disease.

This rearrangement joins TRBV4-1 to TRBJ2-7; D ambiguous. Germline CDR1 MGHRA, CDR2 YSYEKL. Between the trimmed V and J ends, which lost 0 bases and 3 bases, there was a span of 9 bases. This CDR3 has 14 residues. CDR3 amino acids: CASSQELKNYEQYF. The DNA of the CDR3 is TGCGCCAGCAGCCAAGAACTGAAGAACTACGAGCAGTACTTC.

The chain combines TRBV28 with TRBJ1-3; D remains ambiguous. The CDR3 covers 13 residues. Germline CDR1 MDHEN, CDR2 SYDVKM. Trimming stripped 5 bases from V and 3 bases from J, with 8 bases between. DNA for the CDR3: TGTGCCAGCAGTAAGGGAGGTGGAAACACCATATATTTT. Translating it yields CASSKGGGNTIYF. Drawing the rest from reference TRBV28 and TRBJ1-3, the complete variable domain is DVKVTQSSRYLVKRTGEKVFLECVQDMDHENMFWYRQDPGLGLRLIYFSYDVKMKEKGDIPEGYSVSREKKERFSLILESASTNQTSMYLCASSKGGGNTIYFGEGSWLTVV.